The 2 T cell receptor beta chains given below trace back to one sample, sequenced in a study of T cell responses to AZD1222 COVID-19 vaccine. Clones were read by immunoSEQ multiplex PCR, and TCRdb kept only the in-frame ones, dropping some. The sample has around 200,000 clones; about 86% are singletons. The sample in question was peripheral blood, obtained on day 0 of AZD1222 vaccination. Receptors originate from an adult in good health.

This clone has at least ten counts. The chain carries TRBV7-2 and TRBJ1-2; D unresolved. There are 19 residues in the CDR3. In germline, CDR1 is SGHTA, CDR2 FQGNSA. Between the trimmed V and J ends, which lost 1 base and 4 bases, there was a span of 25 bases. CDR3 region: CASSLDWRREPLILYGYTF. CDR3 in DNA: TGTGCCAGCAGCTTAGACTGGCGGCGCGAGCCCCTTATTCTCTATGGCTACACCTTC.

This clone was seen a handful of times. The chain uses TRBV9 and TRBJ2-3; possibly TRBD1 for D (6 bases). Trimming removed 0 bases at V and 3 bases at J, with 14 bases between. The CDR3 totals 16 residues. From germline, CDR1 is SGDLS and CDR2 YYNGEE. As DNA, the CDR3 is TGTGCCAGCAGCGTAGGATTCAGGGGTGAGACAGATACGCAGTATTTT. It translates to CASSVGFRGETDTQYF.